Below, 9 T cell receptor beta chains from the same sample are listed, as sequenced in a study of cytomegalovirus exposure and HLA in healthy donors. Assay: immunoSEQ multiplex PCR; the TCRdb copy retains only in-frame clones and omits some. The table lists approximately 230,000 clones, over 75% of them singletons. The source material was PBMCs. The receptors derive from a man younger than 35 in good health and CMV-seropositive.

The gene calls are TRBV18 and TRBJ2-7; 9 bases agree with TRBD1. Germline CDR1 reads KGHSH; CDR2 reads LQKENI. The CDR3 runs 17 residues. Trimming cost V 3 bases and J 1 base; bases outside gene matches: 10. As DNA, the CDR3 is TGTGCCAGCTCACCCCGTATACGGGACAGGGTATCCTACGAGCAGTACTTC. It codes for CASSPRIRDRVSYEQYF.

The chain joins TRBV7-9 to TRBJ2-7, with D uncertain. The CDR3 consists of 13 residues. Germline V lookup: CDR1 SEHNR, CDR2 FQNEAQ (reference sequence). The V gene lost 5 bases and the J gene lost 1 base, with 9 bases spanning the gap. CDR3 nucleotide sequence: TGTGCCAGCAGCCTCACACAATCCTACGAGCAGTACTTC. Its translation is CASSLTQSYEQYF.

This clone was found once. The chain joins TRBV28 to TRBJ2-1, with 10 bases identical to TRBD1. Losses at the gene ends were 6 bases for V and 1 base for J; bases not matched to a gene: 6. Germline CDR1 is MDHEN and CDR2 is SYDVKM. The CDR3 is 16 amino acids. CDR3 DNA sequence: TGTGCCAGCAGGGACCGGGACAGGGGTTCCTACAATGAGCAGTTCTTC. This sequence encodes CASRDRDRGSYNEQFF. The whole variable domain, filled in from reference TRBV28 and TRBJ2-1, reads DVKVTQSSRYLVKRTGEKVFLECVQDMDHENMFWYRQDPGLGLRLIYFSYDVKMKEKGDIPEGYSVSREKKERFSLILESASTNQTSMYLCASRDRDRGSYNEQFFGPGTRLTVL.

This rearrangement joins TRBV5-1 to TRBJ1-2; 12 bases agree with TRBD1. Per the germline V gene, CDR1 is SGHRS and CDR2 is YFSETQ. Trimming removed 1 base from V and 4 bases from J; junction bases left unmatched: 2. This CDR3 comprises 15 residues. As DNA, the CDR3 is TGCGCCAGCAGCTTGATGGGACAGGGGGCCTATGGCTACACCTTC. This sequence encodes CASSLMGQGAYGYTF.

The rearrangement joins TRBV10-3 to TRBJ2-7, with D maybe TRBD1 (6 bases). The germline V gene encodes CDR1 ENHRY and CDR2 SYGVKD. V gave up 0 bases and J gave up 0 bases, with 12 bases separating them. The CDR3 runs to 16 residues. The CDR3 coding sequence is TGTGCCATCAGTGAGTCGGGACATCGCCTCTCCTACGAGCAGTACTTC. It translates to CAISESGHRLSYEQYF.

This chain uses TRBV5-6 with TRBJ2-2, with TRBD1 matching 8 bases. Germline lookup yields CDR1 SGHDT and CDR2 YYEEEE. The CDR3 has 17 amino acids. The V gene end was trimmed by 2 bases and the J gene end by 7 bases; junction bases not matched to a gene: 13. The CDR3 loop reads CASSLGMTGASGGELFF. Here the CDR3 DNA reads TGTGCCAGCAGCTTAGGGATGACAGGGGCAAGTGGCGGGGAGCTGTTTTTT.

The V call is TRBV6-5, the J call TRBJ2-4; D is uncertain. CDR1 and CDR2 from the germline V gene are MNHEY and SVGAGI. The CDR3 runs to 13 residues. V was trimmed by 0 bases and J by 6 bases, leaving 6 bases between them. CDR3: CASSYSISNIQYF. For the CDR3, the DNA is TGTGCCAGCAGTTACTCGATCTCAAACATTCAGTACTTC.

This clone has just one count. The rearrangement joins TRBV27 to TRBJ1-1, with 7 bases matching TRBD1. The CDR3 totals 16 residues. V trimming: 0 bases; J trimming: 0 bases; junction bases outside the gene matches: 4. Germline V lookup: CDR1 MNHEY, CDR2 SMNVEV (reference sequence). DNA for the CDR3: TGTGCCAGCAGTTTATCGGCAGGGGGGTTGAACACTGAAGCTTTCTTT. This gives the protein CASSLSAGGLNTEAFF.

The chain recombines TRBV19 with TRBJ1-2; D is uncertain. Germline CDR1 LNHDA, CDR2 SQIVND (reference sequence). Trimming left V 3 bases short and J 7 bases short, with 6 bases between. This CDR3 has 11 amino acids. As DNA, the CDR3 is TGTGCCAGTAGTATTTGGAGTGGCTACACCTTC. Encoded protein: CASSIWSGYTF. Together with reference TRBV19 and TRBJ1-2, the CDR3 gives the full variable domain: DGGITQSPKYLFRKEGQNVTLSCEQNLNHDAMYWYRQDPGQGLRLIYYSQIVNDFQKGDIAEGYSVSREKKESFPLTVTSAQKNPTAFYLCASSIWSGYTFGSGTRLTVV.